This TCR beta chain was retrieved from a study of T cells in Graves' hyperthyroidism and ophthalmopathy. The CDR3 sequence is 15 residues long. Germline CDR1 is SGHVS and CDR2 is FQNEAQ. The V end lost 3 bases, the J end lost 8 bases, and 19 bases lay between the germline ends. Researchers amplified the TCR beta CDR3 regions from RNA transcripts. An initial round of RT-PCR targeting the TCR CDR3 relied on the HTBI primer set. TCRdb analysed the multiplex PCR reads with MiXCR anew, one entry per CDR3 protein. The table has about 540,000 distinct CDR3 sequences, under 60% seen once. The chain joins TRBV7-8 to TRBJ1-2; no clear D. The sequence derives from a young woman with Graves' hyperthyroidism. The sample comprised peripheral blood or thyroid tissue (not recorded which). The CDR3 loop is CASSFRSMRSDGYTF. The CDR3 region has the DNA TGTGCCAGCAGCTTCAGGTCTATGAGGTCTGACGGCTACACCTTC.